This T cell receptor beta chain was documented in a study of human T cells and chemical hapten exposure. Study-wide background: Patch tests delivered 0.01% DPC to the upper back and were evaluated at 6 days. Slight differences in pooled library volume were the main source of varying TCR yields across samples.

This clonotype has more than one count but fewer than ten. The antigen remains unidentified. From the RACE reads, TCRdb called clonotypes with MiXCR, one entry per CDR3 protein. The sample records some 32,000 distinct CDR3 sequences, nearly 6% being singletons. Study-wide findings and caveats: Expanded TCRs were compared with controls, and the expanded TCRs formed significantly more large CDR3 similarity clusters.

The time point denotes: patch test 3, about 24 weeks after DPC sensitization. As for treatment: therapeutic diphenylcyclopropenone sensitization with weekly scalp DPC. The sequencing here drew on whole blood, taken in connection with sensitization to the hapten diphenylcyclopropenone (DPC). The source of this sequence is a man aged 30 to 45 with alopecia areata. Some clones in this sample may be carry-over from other donors' samples.

CDR3 in DNA: TGTGCCAGCACCCCACAGGGGATAGCTAACTATGGCTACACCTTC. It yields the protein CASTPQGIANYGYTF. This sequence joins TRBV12-3 or TRBV12-4 and TRBJ1-2; 7 bases agree with TRBD1. With V trimmed by 7 bases and J by 0 bases, 8 bases remained unmatched. There are 15 residues in the CDR3.